This T cell receptor (beta chain) was captured in a study of shared clonotypes between healthy human individuals. Assay: immunoSEQ multiplex PCR; the TCRdb copy retains only in-frame clones and omits some. The sample lists 180,000 or so clones, over 80% occurring once. The CDR3 contains 12 residues. Germline values: CDR1 MDHEN, CDR2 SYDVKM. V lost 7 bases and J 4 bases, leaving 8 bases between the germline ends. The sample taken for sequencing was naive CD4+ T cells sorted from blood. Indicated subset: CD45RA+ positively selected. The TCR was taken from a woman aged 25 to 39 in good health. The rearrangement links TRBV28 to TRBJ1-5; D is possibly TRBD1 (6 bases). CDR3: CASTTGNQPQHF. The CDR3 bases are TGTGCCAGCACCACAGGGAATCAGCCCCAGCATTTT. The whole variable domain, filled in from reference TRBV28 and TRBJ1-5, reads DVKVTQSSRYLVKRTGEKVFLECVQDMDHENMFWYRQDPGLGLRLIYFSYDVKMKEKGDIPEGYSVSREKKERFSLILESASTNQTSMYLCASTTGNQPQHFGDGTRLSIL.